Reported below is one T cell receptor beta chain. The antigen remains undetermined. In the authors' workflow: There were a median of approximately 100,000 TCRs per sample, with a range from roughly 20,000 to 750,000. TCRdb passed the RACE reads through MiXCR, listing each CDR3 protein once. In this record, the V and J calls reflect TCRdb's handling and not the investigators' own analysis. This table holds about 190,000 distinct CDR3 sequences, 24% found once. The sample originates from a study of human T cells and chemical hapten exposure. Study background: Variation in per-sample TCR yields came mainly from small pooled library volume differences. General study points: Unchanged with DPC sensitization were TCRs above 1 in 1000 frequency.

V was pared by 4 bases and J by 4 bases, with 8 bases between. CDR3 length equals 12 residues. Per germline, CDR1 LGHDT and CDR2 YNNKEL (reference sequence). Documented time point: patch test 3, about 24 weeks after DPC sensitization. Treatment in this sample: therapeutic diphenylcyclopropenone sensitization with weekly scalp DPC. This chain connects TRBV3-1 to TRBJ2-7; D remains ambiguous. The specimen comprised whole blood, sampled in connection with sensitization to the hapten diphenylcyclopropenone (DPC). This clonotype originated in a woman in her thirties or forties with alopecia areata. Some clones in this sample may be carry-over from other donors' samples. The CDR3 DNA follows: TGTGCCAGCAGCCCAGGACGGTACGAGCAGTACTTC. Translated, it gives CASSPGRYEQYF.